The clone carrying this TCR beta chain was picked up one time. As yet, its antigen is unknown. A junction end diverges from the germline sequence, so it may reflect a read error. The CDR3 consists of 16 residues. Germline CDR1 is SGHVS and CDR2 is FQNEAQ. MiXCR was run by TCRdb on the PCR reads, yielding one entry per CDR3 protein. The sample lists almost 20,000 distinct CDR3 sequences; 20% to 25% were seen once. The data are from a study of molecular identifiers for immune sequencing clone quantification. Study-wide results and caveats: Jurkat TCR RNA spiked in from one cell reportedly remained identifiable amid about a million naive cells. Over 97% of effector molecules, but under 1% in naive cells, were held by clones with more than 20 RNA copies.

Naive CD8 T cells were FACS-sorted by CD8+CD4-CCR7+CD45RA+ markers. This TCR was sampled from a human donor in good health. Some libraries in this study had Jurkat cell RNA spiked in. V is TRBV7-8 and J is TRBJ2-1; D not resolved. The sequencing input was naive CD8+ T cells from blood, with Jurkat cell RNA spiked in. The subset here: FACS-sorted CD8+CD4-CCR7+CD45RA+ naive T cells. The DNA for the CDR3 is TGTGCCAGCAGCTTAGGTCCGCCCGGTTCCTGCAATGAGCAGTTCTTC. It codes for CASSLGPPGSCNEQFF. The full variable domain, in which reference TRBV7-8 and TRBJ2-1 provide the parts outside the CDR3, is GAGVSQSPRYKVAKRGQDVALRCDPISGHVSLFWYQQALGQGPEFLTYFQNEAQLDKSGLPSDRFFAERPEGSVSTLKIQRTQQEDSAVYLCASSLGPPGSCNEQFFGPGTRLTVL.